The present T cell receptor beta chain was sequenced within a study of radiotherapy plus CTLA-4 blockade in lung cancer (dated by TCRdb to between 2017 and 2018). Study-level background: Objective responses were observed in 15% to 20% of enrolled patients, and disease control was achieved in roughly 29%.

Comments on this clone: Its antigen remains unidentified. Within one base of it there is no much larger clone, and no base qualities were kept.

The library was generated by the immunoSEQ multiplex PCR assay. What TCRdb holds here is the immuneACCESS table cut down to in-frame rearrangements. Part of the clones is not present; checked against another copy, under half of the missing clones reflect an unresolved V gene, and the others are unexplained. For this sample the table gives 95,000 to 150,000 clones, of which more than 80% were detected only once. In total, the top ten clones hold 6.9% of the sample. The research as a whole found: TCR clones derived from tumors expanded in peripheral blood after treatment with radiotherapy and ipilimumab. Increased serum interferon-beta after radiation, together with early dynamic changes in blood T cell clones, were reported to be the strongest predictors of response.

For CDR1 and CDR2, the germline V gene lists SGHRS and YFSETQ. Counted from cysteine to phenylalanine, this CDR3 has 15 amino acids. Of the read, only the CDR3 DNA is kept; its 45 bases are in frame from base 1. The junction shows trimming of 4 bases on V and 0 bases on J, and the gene matches do not reach 4 bases of it. The study tested focal radiation therapy combined with CTLA-4 blockade (ipilimumab) in patients with chemo-refractory metastatic non-small-cell lung cancer. This receptor was identified in a human donor with non-small cell lung cancer that progressed on radiotherapy plus ipilimumab. Sample: peripheral blood, taken from a patient treated with radiotherapy plus ipilimumab. The sequence links TRBV5-1 to TRBJ2-3; TRBD1 agrees with 8 junctional bases. The CDR3 is CASSLDRGSTDTQYF. The bases read TGCGCCAGCAGCCTTGACAGGGGAAGCACAGATACGCAGTATTTT.